The entry below describes one T cell receptor beta chain. Antigen unknown. Only in-frame clones appear in the TCRdb table, and some are missing; sequencing was by immunoSEQ multiplex PCR. The sample includes 55,000 to 70,000 clones, just over 85% of them seen just once. This record comes from a study of OX40 agonist ivuxolimab in advanced cancers. Overall study results and limits: Clonal expansion in partial responders at 0.1-3.0 mg/kg ranked among the lowest. CD4+ and CD8+ T cells in blood underwent clonal expansion by week 6 at 0.1 to 3.0 mg/kg. Expanded clones were, on average, more numerous among CD8+ T cells than CD4+.

Germline V lookup: CDR1 MDHEN, CDR2 SYDVKM. V was clipped by 11 bases and J by 7 bases, with 21 bases between them. The CDR3 extends over 13 amino acids. The sample consisted of CD4+ or CD8+ T cells sorted from blood, taken in a trial of the OX40 agonist ivuxolimab. The TCR originated in an adult with an advanced solid tumor such as melanoma, head and neck, liver or kidney cancer. The chain employs TRBV28 and TRBJ2-7; possibly TRBD1 or TRBD2 for D (5 bases each). CDR3 amino acids: CAGNRDGTGEQYF. CDR3 in DNA: TGTGCCGGAAATCGGGACGGGACGGGAGAGCAGTACTTC.